Listed below are T cell receptor beta chains from one sample, sequenced in a study of T cells in Graves' hyperthyroidism and ophthalmopathy. TCRdb processed the multiplex PCR reads anew with MiXCR; each CDR3 protein has one entry. The profile covers about 350,000 distinct CDR3 sequences, with approximately 15% appearing a single time and around 24% taken by the ten largest. Sequencing was carried out using blood. These receptors came from a woman in her thirties with Graves' hyperthyroidism. The CDR3 runs from the conserved cysteine through the conserved F or W. The order of the fields is V gene, D gene, clone size, J gene, CDR3 protein, CDR3 DNA. D genes are given only for firm matches. Size is stated for part of the rows, as once, few or many counts, or as a class when the clone is expanded.

v_gene: TRBV28
d_gene: TRBD1
abundance: many
j_gene: TRBJ2-3
CDR3aa: CASSVTGDGTDTQYF
CDR3nt: TGTGCCAGCAGTGTTACAGGGGACGGCACAGATACGCAGTATTTT

v_gene: TRBV5-1
d_gene: .
abundance: .
j_gene: TRBJ2-5
CDR3aa: CASSLAFVGSAETQYF
CDR3nt: TGCGCCAGCAGCTTGGCGTTTGTTGGGTCTGCGGAGACCCAGTACTTC

v_gene: TRBV28
d_gene: .
abundance: many
j_gene: TRBJ1-3
CDR3aa: CASTGGSNTIYF
CDR3nt: TGTGCCAGCACGGGGGGCTCAAACACCATATATTTT

v_gene: TRBV20-1
d_gene: TRBD1
abundance: .
j_gene: TRBJ2-3
CDR3aa: CSARLGGRTDTQYF
CDR3nt: TGCAGTGCTAGATTAGGGGGCCGGACAGATACGCAGTATTTT

v_gene: TRBV6-5
d_gene: TRBD1
abundance: few
j_gene: TRBJ2-7
CDR3aa: CASSTPGQGRYEQYF
CDR3nt: TGTGCCAGCAGTACCCCGGGACAGGGGCGCTACGAGCAGTACTTC

v_gene: TRBV28
d_gene: TRBD1
abundance: many
j_gene: TRBJ2-7
CDR3aa: CASSLTSGTGPYEQYF
CDR3nt: TGTGCCAGCAGTTTAACCTCCGGGACAGGCCCCTACGAGCAGTACTTC

v_gene: TRBV12-3/TRBV12-4
d_gene: .
abundance: .
j_gene: TRBJ2-4
CDR3aa: CASSLVPKNIQYF
CDR3nt: TGTGCCAGCAGTTTAGTCCCCAAAAACATTCAGTACTTC

v_gene: TRBV30
d_gene: .
abundance: many
j_gene: TRBJ2-2
CDR3aa: CAWAIVEELFF
CDR3nt: TGTGCCTGGGCTATCGTGGAGGAGCTGTTTTTT

v_gene: TRBV5-1
d_gene: .
abundance: many
j_gene: TRBJ1-1
CDR3aa: CASSLSFGGTEAFF
CDR3nt: TGCGCCAGCAGCTTGTCATTTGGGGGCACTGAAGCTTTCTTT

v_gene: TRBV20-1
d_gene: TRBD2
abundance: .
j_gene: TRBJ2-1
CDR3aa: CSAGRLAGARGYYNEQFF
CDR3nt: TGCAGCGCGGGCCGGCTAGCGGGAGCGAGGGGGTACTACAATGAGCAGTTCTTC

v_gene: TRBV11-2
d_gene: TRBD2
abundance: many
j_gene: TRBJ2-1
CDR3aa: CASSLRTSGFFDEQFF
CDR3nt: TGTGCCAGCAGCTTAAGGACTAGCGGGTTCTTTGATGAGCAGTTCTTC

v_gene: TRBV29-1
d_gene: TRBD2
abundance: few
j_gene: TRBJ2-7
CDR3aa: CSISSGGPYEQYF
CDR3nt: TGCAGCATCAGTAGCGGGGGACCCTACGAGCAGTACTTC

v_gene: TRBV19
d_gene: .
abundance: few
j_gene: TRBJ2-7
CDR3aa: CARVLQGSPPSYEQYF
CDR3nt: TGTGCCAGGGTTCTCCAGGGGTCCCCTCCTTCCTACGAGCAGTACTTC

v_gene: TRBV28
d_gene: .
abundance: .
j_gene: TRBJ2-1
CDR3aa: CASSDLGGILGSSYNEQFF
CDR3nt: TGTGCCAGCAGTGACCTGGGCGGAATACTAGGAAGCTCCTACAATGAGCAGTTCTTC

v_gene: TRBV30
d_gene: .
abundance: .
j_gene: TRBJ2-5
CDR3aa: CALWVRETQYF
CDR3nt: TGTGCCCTGTGGGTACGGGAGACCCAGTACTTC

v_gene: TRBV5-6
d_gene: .
abundance: few
j_gene: TRBJ1-1
CDR3aa: CASSLARLRNTEAFF
CDR3nt: TGTGCCAGCAGCTTGGCCCGGCTTAGAAACACTGAAGCTTTCTTT

v_gene: TRBV28
d_gene: .
abundance: .
j_gene: TRBJ2-7
CDR3aa: CASSSQGESYEQYF
CDR3nt: TGTGCCAGCAGTTCGCAGGGTGAATCCTACGAGCAGTACTTC

v_gene: TRBV20-1
d_gene: TRBD1
abundance: few
j_gene: TRBJ1-2
CDR3aa: CSAGRSGTGEGYTF
CDR3nt: TGCAGTGCTGGACGATCCGGGACAGGGGAAGGCTACACCTTC

v_gene: TRBV11-2
d_gene: TRBD2
abundance: .
j_gene: TRBJ2-1
CDR3aa: CASRPPGLAGQSSYNEQFF
CDR3nt: TGTGCCAGCAGACCCCCGGGACTAGCGGGACAAAGCTCCTACAATGAGCAGTTCTTC

v_gene: TRBV3-1
d_gene: TRBD2
abundance: few
j_gene: TRBJ2-7
CDR3aa: CASSQGLAPTYEQYF
CDR3nt: TGTGCCAGCAGCCAAGGACTAGCGCCTACATACGAGCAGTACTTC

v_gene: TRBV7-2
d_gene: .
abundance: many
j_gene: TRBJ1-2
CDR3aa: CASSSGPNIRAGGYTF
CDR3nt: TGTGCCAGCAGCTCCGGCCCTAATATAAGGGCAGGCGGCTACACCTTC

v_gene: TRBV16
d_gene: .
abundance: .
j_gene: TRBJ2-3
CDR3aa: CASSQPSGSYTDTQYF
CDR3nt: TGTGCCAGCAGCCAACCCAGCGGATCTTACACAGATACGCAGTATTTT

v_gene: TRBV9
d_gene: .
abundance: many
j_gene: TRBJ2-7
CDR3aa: CASSLRSSSYEQYF
CDR3nt: TGTGCCAGCAGTCTTCGATCCAGCTCCTACGAGCAGTACTTC

v_gene: TRBV9
d_gene: TRBD2
abundance: few
j_gene: TRBJ2-1
CDR3aa: CASSGGLAVYNEQFF
CDR3nt: TGTGCCAGCAGCGGAGGACTAGCGGTATACAATGAGCAGTTCTTC

v_gene: TRBV7-9
d_gene: .
abundance: .
j_gene: TRBJ2-1
CDR3aa: CASSWTGRYNEQFF
CDR3nt: TGTGCCAGCAGCTGGACCGGACGCTACAATGAGCAGTTCTTC

v_gene: TRBV27
d_gene: TRBD2
abundance: many
j_gene: TRBJ2-7
CDR3aa: CASSREGYEQYF
CDR3nt: TGTGCCAGCTCCCGGGAGGGTTACGAGCAGTACTTC

v_gene: TRBV7-2
d_gene: TRBD1
abundance: .
j_gene: TRBJ1-5
CDR3aa: CASSLGRGANQPQHF
CDR3nt: TGTGCCAGCAGCTTAGGCAGGGGGGCCAATCAGCCCCAGCATTTT

v_gene: TRBV20-1
d_gene: .
abundance: few
j_gene: TRBJ2-7
CDR3aa: CSASEQGKEQYF
CDR3nt: TGCAGTGCATCGGAGCAGGGGAAAGAGCAGTACTTC

v_gene: TRBV7-6
d_gene: .
abundance: few
j_gene: TRBJ2-5
CDR3aa: CASSLAGGGGETQYF
CDR3nt: TGTGCCAGCAGCTTAGCGGGAGGGGGCGGAGAGACCCAGTACTTC

v_gene: TRBV28
d_gene: .
abundance: many
j_gene: TRBJ1-5
CDR3aa: CASNPLGRPNNQPQHF
CDR3nt: TGTGCCAGCAACCCATTGGGGCGTCCAAATAATCAGCCCCAGCATTTT

v_gene: TRBV29-1
d_gene: .
abundance: many
j_gene: TRBJ1-1
CDR3aa: CSVAEGASLVGMNTEAFF
CDR3nt: TGCAGCGTTGCCGAAGGAGCGTCTCTTGTGGGCATGAACACTGAAGCTTTCTTT

v_gene: TRBV27
d_gene: .
abundance: many
j_gene: TRBJ2-2
CDR3aa: CASRPRMDTGELFF
CDR3nt: TGTGCCAGCAGACCCAGGATGGACACCGGGGAGCTGTTTTTT

v_gene: TRBV3-1
d_gene: .
abundance: .
j_gene: TRBJ1-4
CDR3aa: CASSRREKLFF
CDR3nt: TGTGCCAGCAGCCGAAGGGAAAAACTGTTTTTT

v_gene: TRBV7-2
d_gene: TRBD2
abundance: .
j_gene: TRBJ2-5
CDR3aa: CASSPGLAGAGETQYF
CDR3nt: TGTGCCAGCAGCCCGGGACTAGCGGGAGCAGGAGAGACCCAGTACTTC

v_gene: TRBV2
d_gene: .
abundance: many
j_gene: TRBJ2-7
CDR3aa: CASSKVPIYEQYF
CDR3nt: TGTGCCAGTTCCAAGGTCCCTATATACGAGCAGTACTTC

v_gene: TRBV28
d_gene: .
abundance: many
j_gene: TRBJ1-5
CDR3aa: CASSRGSNQPQHF
CDR3nt: TGTGCCAGCAGTCGGGGTAGCAATCAGCCCCAGCATTTT

v_gene: TRBV18
d_gene: .
abundance: .
j_gene: TRBJ1-5
CDR3aa: CASSQDRFEPQHF
CDR3nt: TGTGCCAGCTCACAAGACAGGTTTGAGCCCCAGCATTTT

v_gene: TRBV20-1
d_gene: TRBD1
abundance: few
j_gene: TRBJ2-2
CDR3aa: CSARDTGGPRAGELFF
CDR3nt: TGCAGTGCTAGAGATACAGGGGGCCCTCGAGCCGGGGAGCTGTTTTTT

v_gene: TRBV12-3/TRBV12-4
d_gene: TRBD1
abundance: many
j_gene: TRBJ2-7
CDR3aa: CASSTGGWLIREQYF
CDR3nt: TGTGCCAGCAGTACAGGGGGCTGGTTGATTCGCGAGCAGTACTTC

v_gene: TRBV5-1
d_gene: TRBD1
abundance: .
j_gene: TRBJ1-5
CDR3aa: CASSLDQGAQPQHF
CDR3nt: TGCGCCAGCAGCTTAGATCAGGGGGCCCAGCCCCAGCATTTT

v_gene: TRBV11-2
d_gene: .
abundance: many
j_gene: TRBJ2-1
CDR3aa: CASSLIIGAAYNEQFF
CDR3nt: TGTGCCAGCAGCTTAATTATCGGAGCCGCTTACAATGAGCAGTTCTTC

v_gene: TRBV18
d_gene: .
abundance: .
j_gene: TRBJ1-1
CDR3aa: CASSPVRQAEAAFF
CDR3nt: TGTGCCAGCTCACCGGTCAGACAGGCTGAGGCGGCTTTCTTT

v_gene: TRBV11-2
d_gene: .
abundance: many
j_gene: TRBJ1-1
CDR3aa: CASSPRLGSPEAFF
CDR3nt: TGTGCCAGCAGCCCCCGGTTGGGATCGCCTGAAGCTTTCTTT

v_gene: TRBV28
d_gene: .
abundance: many
j_gene: TRBJ2-7
CDR3aa: CASSLHGSWAREQYF
CDR3nt: TGTGCCAGCAGTTTACACGGTAGCTGGGCTAGGGAGCAGTACTTC

v_gene: TRBV19
d_gene: TRBD1
abundance: .
j_gene: TRBJ1-2
CDR3aa: CASDRGSGYTF
CDR3nt: TGTGCCAGCGACAGGGGAAGCGGCTACACCTTC

v_gene: TRBV5-1
d_gene: .
abundance: few
j_gene: TRBJ1-2
CDR3aa: CASSLATSGQGGYTF
CDR3nt: TGCGCCAGCAGCTTGGCCACGTCCGGGCAGGGGGGCTACACCTTC

v_gene: TRBV28
d_gene: .
abundance: many
j_gene: TRBJ2-1
CDR3aa: CASRVSRVNEQFF
CDR3nt: TGTGCCAGCAGGGTATCGAGGGTGAATGAGCAGTTCTTC

v_gene: TRBV9
d_gene: .
abundance: .
j_gene: TRBJ1-5
CDR3aa: CASNRRDTSNQPQHF
CDR3nt: TGTGCCAGCAATCGCCGGGACACGAGCAATCAGCCCCAGCATTTT